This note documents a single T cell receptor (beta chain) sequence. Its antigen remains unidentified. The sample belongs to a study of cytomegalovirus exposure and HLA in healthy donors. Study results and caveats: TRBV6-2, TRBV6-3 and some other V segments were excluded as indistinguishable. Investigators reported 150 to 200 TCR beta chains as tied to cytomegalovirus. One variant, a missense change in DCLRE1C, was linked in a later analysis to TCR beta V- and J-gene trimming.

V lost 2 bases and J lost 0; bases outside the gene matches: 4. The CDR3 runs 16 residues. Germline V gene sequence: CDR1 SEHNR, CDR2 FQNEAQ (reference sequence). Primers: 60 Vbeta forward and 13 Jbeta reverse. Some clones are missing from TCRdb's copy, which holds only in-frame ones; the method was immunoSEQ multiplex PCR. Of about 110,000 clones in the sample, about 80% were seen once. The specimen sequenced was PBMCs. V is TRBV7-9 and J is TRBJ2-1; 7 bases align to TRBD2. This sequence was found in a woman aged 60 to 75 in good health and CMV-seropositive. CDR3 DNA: TGTGCCAGCAGCTTAAGTCTAGCGGTCTCCTACAATGAGCAGTTCTTC. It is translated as CASSLSLAVSYNEQFF. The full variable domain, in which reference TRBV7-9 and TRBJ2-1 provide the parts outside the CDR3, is DTGVSQNPRHKITKRGQNVTFRCDPISEHNRLYWYRQTLGQGPEFLTYFQNEAQLEKSRLLSDRFSAERPKGSFSTLEIQRTEQGDSAMYLCASSLSLAVSYNEQFFGPGTRLTVL.